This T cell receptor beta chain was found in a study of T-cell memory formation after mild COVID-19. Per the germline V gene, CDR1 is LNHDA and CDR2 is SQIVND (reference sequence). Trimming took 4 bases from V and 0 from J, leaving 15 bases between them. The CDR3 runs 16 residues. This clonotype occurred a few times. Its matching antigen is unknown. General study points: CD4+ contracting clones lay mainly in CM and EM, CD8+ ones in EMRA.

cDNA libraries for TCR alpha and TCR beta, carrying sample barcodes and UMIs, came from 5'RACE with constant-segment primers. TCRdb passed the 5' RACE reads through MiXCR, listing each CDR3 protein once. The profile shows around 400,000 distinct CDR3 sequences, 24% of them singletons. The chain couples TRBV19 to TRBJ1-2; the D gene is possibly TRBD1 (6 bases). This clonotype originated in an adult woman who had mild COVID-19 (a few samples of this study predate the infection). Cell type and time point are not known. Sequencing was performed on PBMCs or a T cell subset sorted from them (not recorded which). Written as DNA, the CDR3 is TGTGCCAGTAGTAAAGGGGCGGACAGCTCTAACTATGGCTACACCTTC. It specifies CASSKGADSSNYGYTF. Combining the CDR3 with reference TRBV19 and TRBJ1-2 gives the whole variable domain DGGITQSPKYLFRKEGQNVTLSCEQNLNHDAMYWYRQDPGQGLRLIYYSQIVNDFQKGDIAEGYSVSREKKESFPLTVTSAQKNPTAFYLCASSKGADSSNYGYTFGSGTRLTVV.